Here is one T cell receptor (beta chain) with its context. Mismatch with germline at one junction end may stem from a read error. In the study's own analysis: How many nucleated cells were present was estimated from reference gene primer amplification. Clones were read by immunoSEQ multiplex PCR, and TCRdb kept only the in-frame ones, dropping some. V, J and clone size were drawn from that table, and D and trimming were deduced from the DNA. The data show under 300,000 clones, 88% seen once. The data are from a study of blood T cell repertoires in COVID-19. Study summary: Acute and convalescent COVID-19 samples came from the United States, Italy and Spain.

The V gene's germline CDR1 is KGHSH and CDR2 LQKENI. CDR3 size: 11 residues. The chain links TRBV18 to TRBJ2-1, with D uncertain. Sequenced material: peripheral blood. The TCR comes from a woman aged 40 to 55 who had recovered from COVID-19. The DNA for the CDR3 is TGTGCCAGCCACTCCAACAATGAGCAGTTCTTC. Translation: CASHSNNEQFF.